Following are 23 T cell receptor beta chains from one sample sequenced in a study of blood T cell repertoires in COVID-19. Assay: immunoSEQ multiplex PCR; the TCRdb copy retains only in-frame clones and omits some. The sample carries roughly 380,000 clones, roughly 87% recorded once. The sequencing sample was made of PBMCs or T cells enriched from blood (not recorded which). Receptors were obtained from a woman aged 25 to 39 who had recovered from COVID-19.

V usage is TRBV5-1 and J usage is TRBJ2-7, with TRBD1 identical over 10 bases. Trimming at V came to 2 bases and at J to 2 bases, leaving 13 bases not matched to a gene. The germline gives CDR1 SGHRS, CDR2 YFSETQ. The CDR3 spans 18 residues. As DNA, the CDR3 is TGCGCCAGCAGCTTATCCGGGACAGGGGCGCTTCGGCCCTACGAGCAGTACTTC. Its protein product is CASSLSGTGALRPYEQYF.

The J gene is TRBJ1-6, the V gene TRBV2; 7 bases fit TRBD1. Germline V CDR1 and CDR2: SNHLY, FYNNEI. Trimming removed 6 bases from V and 3 bases from J; junction bases left unmatched: 5. There are 15 residues in the CDR3. The CDR3 region is CASRSRDSYNSPLHF. The CDR3 DNA is TGTGCCAGCAGGAGCCGGGACAGCTATAATTCACCCCTCCACTTT.

This chain joins TRBV27 and TRBJ2-7, with D perhaps TRBD2 (6 bases). The CDR3 runs to 17 residues. Trimming removed 6 bases at V and 5 bases at J, with 26 bases between. Germline V CDR1 and CDR2: MNHEY, SMNVEV (reference sequence). The CDR3 nucleotides are TGTGCCAGCAGGATGGGGGTGTGGAGGGCCGATTCCAACGAGCAGTACTTC. Translation gives CASRMGVWRADSNEQYF.

Worth noting for this clone: Germline is not matched at one junction end, which may reflect a read error. This chain uses TRBV14 with TRBJ2-1; D gene unclear. There are 13 residues in the CDR3. The V gene's germline CDR1 is SGHDN and CDR2 FVKESK. The CDR3 reads CASSQDSAGRVIF. The DNA for the CDR3 is TGTGCCAGCAGCCAAGATTCGGCTGGGCGCGTAATCTTC.

This sequence joins TRBV10-1 and TRBJ2-7; 7 nucleotides align to TRBD2. V was clipped by 8 bases and J by 7 bases; unmatched bases: 14. Germline V gene lookup returns CDR1 WNHNN and CDR2 SYGVQD (reference sequence). This CDR3 contains 14 residues. Here the CDR3 DNA reads TGCGCCAGCGGTCCTATAGCGGGTCTGCGGGAGCAGTACTTC. The encoded protein is CASGPIAGLREQYF.

This chain links TRBV6-5 with TRBJ1-6, with a tentative D call TRBD1 (6 bases). The CDR3 extends over 15 amino acids. From germline, CDR1 is MNHEY and CDR2 SVGAGI. V lost 7 bases and J 8 bases, leaving 18 bases between the germline ends. The CDR3 here is CASTSDRSGDSPLHF. The CDR3 region has the DNA TGTGCCAGCACCTCCGACAGGTCAGGGGATTCACCCCTCCACTTT.

This clone was recorded once. The V gene is TRBV12-5, the J gene TRBJ2-5; 7 bases align to TRBD1. The ends lost 5 bases at V and 1 base at J; junction bases unmatched: 13. Per the germline V gene, CDR1 is LGHNT and CDR2 is FRNRAP. The CDR3 is 17 residues long. CDR3 bases: TGTGCTAGTGGTCCCCCCGACAGGGCCACCCCCCAAGAGACCCAGTACTTC. Its translation is CASGPPDRATPQETQYF.

This clone appeared a few times. The sample holds other DNA sequences that translate to the same CDR3. The chain uses TRBV19 and TRBJ1-5; D gene uncertain. V was clipped by 3 bases and J by 7 bases, with 10 bases between them. The CDR3 runs 13 residues. Germline loops: CDR1 LNHDA, CDR2 SQIVND (reference sequence). CDR3 amino acids: CASSISGIQPQHF. The CDR3 coding sequence is TGTGCCAGTAGTATCTCGGGGATACAGCCCCAGCATTTT.

The chain recombines TRBV19 with TRBJ2-7, with 10 bases lining up with TRBD2. CDR3 length equals 15 residues. With V trimmed by 2 bases and J by 5 bases, 6 bases remained unmatched. Germline V gene sequence: CDR1 LNHDA, CDR2 SQIVND (reference sequence). The DNA for the CDR3 is TGTGCCAGTAGTATACTAGCGGGAGAGTTGAACGAGCAGTACTTC. Protein: CASSILAGELNEQYF.

As DNA, the CDR3 is TGCGCCAGCAGCCCAGGGGTTGCTTCCTACGAGCAGTACTTC. Encoded protein: CASSPGVASYEQYF. V and J are TRBV5-1 and TRBJ2-7; maybe TRBD1 (6 bases). This CDR3 region has 14 residues. The germline V and J ends were trimmed by 4 bases and 1 base, with 12 bases remaining between them. In germline, CDR1 is SGHRS, CDR2 YFSETQ.

The rearrangement links TRBV6-4 to TRBJ2-2, with 7 bases lining up with TRBD1. V shed 9 bases and J 6 bases; nucleotides not matched to a gene: 13. The CDR3 extends over 15 amino acids. Germline V gene lookup returns CDR1 MRHNA and CDR2 SNTAGT. The chain's CDR3 is CASSPRGTVPGELFF. As DNA, the CDR3 is TGTGCCAGTTCACCCAGAGGGACAGTCCCCGGGGAGCTGTTTTTT.

This chain uses TRBV18 with TRBJ2-3, with a weak D call TRBD2 (6 bases). V was trimmed by 1 base and J by 2 bases, leaving 10 bases between them. Germline lookup yields CDR1 KGHSH and CDR2 LQKENI. The CDR3 extends over 15 amino acids. The DNA for the CDR3 is TGTGCCAGCTCACCACTAGCGGCCTCCACAGATACGCAGTATTTT. Amino acid sequence: CASSPLAASTDTQYF.

CDR3 region: CASSTPGGVEKLFF. The CDR3 nucleotides are TGTGCCAGCAGTACTCCAGGGGGTGTAGAAAAACTGTTTTTT. This chain connects TRBV28 to TRBJ1-4; 7 bases agree with TRBD1. This CDR3 contains 14 residues. Trimming at V came to 5 bases and at J to 8 bases, leaving 8 bases not matched to a gene. The germline CDR1 and CDR2 sequences are MDHEN and SYDVKM.

The chain employs TRBV3-1 (or the pseudogene TRBV3-2) and TRBJ2-1; 8 bases map to TRBD2. The germline gives CDR1 LGHDT, CDR2 YNNKEL (reference sequence). The CDR3 sequence is 13 residues long. The J segment lost 8 bases and the V segment lost 3 bases, leaving 3 bases of the junction unmatched. The CDR3 protein is CASSHHSGDEQFF. CDR3 DNA: TGTGCCAGCAGCCACCATAGCGGGGATGAGCAGTTCTTC.

The chain employs TRBV30 and TRBJ1-2; D is unresolved. The CDR3 has 15 residues. V was cut by 0 bases and J by 4 bases, with 15 bases left in between. Germline assignment: CDR1 GTSNPN and CDR2 SVGIG (reference sequence). CDR3: CAWSVRGGSGYGYTF. In DNA, the CDR3 is TGTGCCTGGAGTGTACGGGGTGGGAGTGGCTATGGCTACACCTTC.

The sample holds a few counts of this clone. J is TRBJ2-7 and V is TRBV25-1; TRBD2 aligns across 8 bases. Germline assignment: CDR1 MGHDK and CDR2 SYGVNS. There are 13 residues in the CDR3. V lost 8 bases and J lost 2; bases outside the gene matches: 5. CDR3 region: CASGGRQAYEQYF. For the CDR3, the DNA is TGTGCCAGCGGCGGGAGGCAGGCCTACGAGCAGTACTTC.

This CDR3 is CSVPEARIAYNEQFF. CDR3 bases: TGCAGCGTTCCGGAGGCGAGGATCGCCTACAATGAGCAGTTCTTC. The genes are TRBV29-1 and TRBJ2-1, with TRBD2 as a possible D gene (5 bases). The CDR3 is made up of 15 amino acids. Germline V gene sequence: CDR1 SQVTM, CDR2 ANQGSEA. Trimming shortened V by 5 bases and J by 2 bases, and 16 bases separated the two germline ends.

This clone was seen just once. The chain carries TRBV19 and TRBJ2-1; 9 bases agree with TRBD2. The J segment lost 10 bases and the V segment lost 6 bases, leaving 7 bases of the junction unmatched. Germline CDR1 LNHDA, CDR2 SQIVND (reference sequence). The CDR3 length is 13 residues. Here the CDR3 reads CASREHTSGEQFF. As DNA, the CDR3 is TGTGCCAGTAGGGAACATACTAGCGGGGAGCAGTTCTTC.

The rearrangement links TRBV5-4 to TRBJ2-3; perhaps TRBD2 as D (5 bases). The CDR3 runs 15 residues. The V gene lost 5 bases and the J gene lost 1 base, with 14 bases spanning the gap. Germline V gene data show CDR1 as SGHNT and CDR2 as YYREEE (reference sequence). The CDR3 sequence is CASRPRGAGTDTQYF. CDR3 bases: TGTGCCAGCAGGCCCCGGGGAGCGGGCACAGATACGCAGTATTTT.

The chain uses TRBV2 and TRBJ1-2, with 10 bases aligning to TRBD1. The CDR3 has 15 amino acids. Germline CDR1 is SNHLY and CDR2 is FYNNEI. After removal of 6 bases from V and 4 bases from J, the junction contained 8 bases not matched to a gene. CDR3 nucleotide sequence: TGTGCCAGCAGGCCCGACAGGGGGCATGTCTATGGCTACACCTTC. Amino acids: CASRPDRGHVYGYTF.

This chain links TRBV5-1 with TRBJ1-1, with 7 bases fitting TRBD1. The junction had 6 bases not matched to a gene; V was cut back by 4 bases and J by 3 bases. The CDR3 totals 14 residues. CDR1 SGHRS and CDR2 YFSETQ come from the germline V gene. CDR3 residues: CASSLTGEDTEAFF. The CDR3 nucleotides read TGCGCCAGCAGCCTAACAGGGGAGGACACTGAAGCTTTCTTT.

This clone showed up just once. The rearrangement uses TRBV24-1 and TRBJ1-5, with TRBD1 as a possible D gene (5 bases). The length of the CDR3 is 16 residues. V was clipped by 4 bases and J by 7 bases, with 19 bases between them. Germline values: CDR1 KGHDR, CDR2 SFDVKD. The CDR3 bases are TGTGCCACCAGTGAACGGTCCATCGGGGGGAACCAGCCCCAGCATTTT. Translating it yields CATSERSIGGNQPQHF.

The chain combines TRBV28 with TRBJ2-1, with 15 bases lining up with TRBD2. The CDR3 length is 15 residues. Germline V gene data show CDR1 as MDHEN and CDR2 as SYDVKM. J gave up 9 bases and V 8 bases, and 8 bases lay outside the gene matches. CDR3 in DNA: TGTGCCAGCGCCCCGGGACTAGCGGGGGGAAGTGAGCAGTTCTTC. Translation gives CASAPGLAGGSEQFF.